The rows below give T cell receptor beta chains drawn from one sample of a study of blood T cell repertoires in COVID-19. Assay used: immunoSEQ multiplex PCR; TCRdb lists only in-frame clones, some missing. The sample shows around 53,000 clones, about 83% of them seen only once. Sequencing was performed on peripheral blood. All receptors come from a man in his fifties with acute or convalescent COVID-19. CDR3s include the opening cysteine and the closing phenylalanine or tryptophan.

V,CDR3
TRBV11-2,CASSLDYVGSFYEQYF
TRBV12-5,CASGLVYPDSYQETQYF
TRBV6-6,CASSYSNLLLNYGYTF
TRBV19,CASSIFQGAGNEQFF
TRBV19,CASSNTRGQGTSGRLETQYF
TRBV9,CASSDRGNIQYF
TRBV24-1,CATKWRVFGRTDTQYF
TRBV19,CASSIGGGGQYF
TRBV19,CASSNYGGLNEKLFF
TRBV5-6,CASSKLGYEQYF
TRBV4-1,CASSQVLVAYEQYF
TRBV2,CASSFSDGTSGKLAKNIQYF
TRBV7-3,CASLRWANTEAFF
TRBV6-5,CASSFRQDEAFF
TRBV11-2,CASSPQDSNYGYTF
TRBV5-4,CASSPQGEADTIYF
TRBV20-1,CSAVTREKLFF
TRBV18,CASSPRSDTQYF
TRBV5-4,CASSFAGGEAFF
TRBV12-3/TRBV12-4,CASSLDRGQGYTF
TRBV24-1,CATSPGHNQPQHF
TRBV14,CASSQEGRRWETQYF
TRBV24-1,CATSDPTDRVGNQPQHF
TRBV6-1,CASSEGGQRNQPQHF
TRBV10-3,CAISALGQGNQPQHF
TRBV11-2,CASSTRHRGQGYTF
TRBV7-9,CASSINTLDDTQYF
TRBV7-6,CASSLTGTGLIELFF
TRBV12-3/TRBV12-4,CASPQLTGPVAFF